The 8 T cell receptor beta chains below all came from one sample that was sequenced in a study of lymphopenia after photon versus proton radiotherapy. Here immunoSEQ multiplex PCR was the method, and the copy in TCRdb shows in-frame clones only, minus some. There are 35,000 to 40,000 clones in the sample; more than 75% occur only once, and 2.9% lies in the top ten. This specimen was peripheral blood, taken from a patient treated with photon-based radiotherapy. The receptors shown here come from a man between 45 and 60 years old with gastric cancer.

V gene TRBV7-9 combines with J gene TRBJ2-4; either TRBD1 or TRBD2 may fit D (5 bases each). Germline lookup yields CDR1 SEHNR and CDR2 FQNEAQ (reference sequence). The germline V and J ends were trimmed by 1 base and 2 bases, with 12 bases remaining between them. The CDR3 spans 16 residues. In DNA, the CDR3 is TGTGCCAGCAGCTTAGTTGGCAGGGAGACCAAAAACATTCAGTACTTC. Its protein is CASSLVGRETKNIQYF.

This sequence joins TRBV4-3 and TRBJ2-1, with 8 nucleotides matching TRBD2. The ends lost 0 bases at V and 3 bases at J; junction bases unmatched: 7. The germline V gene has CDR1 LGHNA and CDR2 YSLEER. The CDR3 extends over 17 amino acids. Here the CDR3 reads CASSQESGLGFYNEQFF. In DNA, the CDR3 is TGCGCCAGCAGCCAAGAGTCGGGACTAGGTTTCTACAATGAGCAGTTCTTC.

This clone has a handful of counts. The chain joins TRBV30 to TRBJ1-5, with 10 bases lining up with TRBD1. Germline CDR1 reads GTSNPN; CDR2 reads SVGIG (reference sequence). This CDR3 is built from 12 residues. The V segment lost 7 bases and the J segment 6 bases; nucleotides outside the gene matches: 3. The CDR3 sequence: CASGTGVQPQHF. For the CDR3, the DNA is TGTGCCTCCGGGACAGGGGTTCAGCCCCAGCATTTT.

The chain has TRBV5-4 and TRBJ2-1, with 8 bases fitting TRBD2. Germline V gene sequence: CDR1 SGHNT, CDR2 YYREEE (reference sequence). J gave up 0 bases and V 3 bases, and 2 bases lay outside the gene matches. This CDR3 spans 15 amino acids. The CDR3 is CASSSSGPSYNEQFF. CDR3 bases: TGTGCCAGCAGCTCTAGCGGGCCCTCCTACAATGAGCAGTTCTTC.

The CDR3 reads CAWSVLGEGYEQYF. For the CDR3, the DNA is TGTGCCTGGAGTGTACTGGGGGAGGGATACGAGCAGTACTTC. V usage is TRBV30 and J usage is TRBJ2-5, with 7 bases identical to TRBD2. The closer fit of TRBJ2-7 to the DNA end suggests the J call may be wrong. Looked up from germline, CDR1 is GTSNPN and CDR2 is SVGIG (reference sequence). The CDR3 totals 14 residues.

This clone appeared a few times. The chain links TRBV11-2 to TRBJ2-3; 10 bases are a match to TRBD2. V shed 4 bases, J shed 5 bases, and the junction held 15 bases outside the gene matches. Germline values: CDR1 SGHAT, CDR2 FQNNGV. The CDR3 spans 18 residues. CDR3 in amino acids: CASSSLRDSGRKLDTQYF. CDR3 nucleotides: TGTGCCAGCAGCTCCCTTCGAGATAGCGGGAGGAAATTAGATACGCAGTATTTT.

This clone was seen just once. This rearrangement joins TRBV10-2 to TRBJ2-1; 13 positions agree with TRBD2. There are 17 residues in the CDR3. After removal of 8 bases from V and 5 bases from J, the junction contained 12 bases not matched to a gene. Germline-derived CDR1 and CDR2 are WSHSY and SAAADI. The CDR3 nucleotides are TGCGCCAGCCGAATATTAGGACTAGCGGGGGTGCACAATGAGCAGTTCTTC. Amino acids: CASRILGLAGVHNEQFF.

V is TRBV11-1 and J is TRBJ2-7; 8 nucleotides match TRBD2. The CDR3 totals 13 residues. The germline CDR1 and CDR2 sequences are SGHAT and FQDESV (reference sequence). With 4 bases clipped from V and 3 bases from J, the junction kept 2 bases outside the gene matches. As DNA, the CDR3 is TGTGCCAGCAGCTCCGGGACTAGCTACGAGCAGTACTTC. Its translation is CASSSGTSYEQYF.